Listed here are 25 T cell receptor beta chains from one sample, sequenced in a study of cytomegalovirus exposure and HLA in healthy donors. PCR was performed using 60 Vbeta and 13 Jbeta primers. Clones were sequenced by immunoSEQ multiplex PCR, and TCRdb holds only the in-frame ones, with some missing. This sample has about 160,000 clones, with about 80% found just once. Sequenced material: PBMCs. The receptors originated from a girl aged 10-17 years in good health and CMV-seropositive.

The genes are TRBV7-3 and TRBJ1-1; no definite D call. V was trimmed by 5 bases and J by 1 base, leaving 8 bases between them. This CDR3 comprises 13 residues. Looked up from germline, CDR1 is SGHTA and CDR2 is FQGTGA. DNA of the CDR3: TGTGCCAGCAGCCTCTACAGGAACACTGAAGCTTTCTTT. It encodes CASSLYRNTEAFF.

The chain carries TRBV28 and TRBJ2-5; possible D gene TRBD2, 6 bases. V was clipped by 5 bases and J by 2 bases, with 12 bases between them. This CDR3 spans 14 amino acids. Germline V gene sequence: CDR1 MDHEN, CDR2 SYDVKM. CDR3 residues: CASSVPGGQETQYF. CDR3 nucleotide sequence: TGTGCCAGCAGTGTCCCCGGGGGTCAAGAGACCCAGTACTTC.

This chain's CDR3 is CSVEPGTDTQYF. CDR3 sequence (DNA): TGCAGCGTTGAACCCGGCACAGATACGCAGTATTTT. This chain connects TRBV29-1 to TRBJ2-3; D ambiguous. The CDR3 is 12 amino acids. Germline V gene data show CDR1 as SQVTM and CDR2 as ANQGSEA. Trimming took off 2 bases at V and 1 base at J, with 4 bases between the two ends.

The V and J genes are TRBV7-6 and TRBJ2-7; tentative D call: TRBD2 (5 bases). The CDR3 is made up of 14 amino acids. Germline V CDR1 and CDR2: SGHVS, FNYEAQ. V dropped 5 bases and J dropped 6 bases, with 17 bases sitting between them. The CDR3, as DNA: TGTGCCAGCAGCCGTAAGGCTCGGGATGGCGAGCAGTACTTC. Amino acid sequence: CASSRKARDGEQYF.

The genes are TRBV5-1 and TRBJ2-3; 9 positions match TRBD1. This CDR3 has 15 amino acids. Germline lookup yields CDR1 SGHRS and CDR2 YFSETQ. The trim removed 2 bases at V and 1 base at J, leaving 2 bases unmatched. CDR3 in amino acids: CASSLQGARTDTQYF. Written as DNA, the CDR3 is TGCGCCAGCAGCTTACAGGGGGCTCGCACAGATACGCAGTATTTT.

The CDR3 bases are TGTGCCTGGAGTGTACTAGCGGGGGGCTACTACACCGGGGAGCTGTTTTTT. Amino acids: CAWSVLAGGYYTGELFF. J is TRBJ2-2 and V is TRBV30; 12 nucleotides match TRBD2. The CDR3 runs to 17 residues. Trimming took 0 bases from V and 3 from J; bases not matched to a gene: 5. Germline CDR1 is GTSNPN and CDR2 is SVGIG (reference sequence).

The chain is built from TRBV2 and TRBJ2-7, with D possibly matching TRBD1 (5 bases). CDR3 length: 15 residues. The V gene lost 4 bases and the J gene lost 4 bases, with 17 bases spanning the gap. Germline V gene data show CDR1 as SNHLY and CDR2 as FYNNEI. Here the CDR3 DNA reads TGTGCCAGCAGTGTAGGCAGGGCAGGAGAGTACGAGCAGTACTTC. This encodes CASSVGRAGEYEQYF. The full variable domain, completed using reference TRBV2 and TRBJ2-7, is EPEVTQTPSHQVTQMGQEVILRCVPISNHLYFYWYRQILGQKVEFLVSFYNNEISEKSEIFDDQFSVERPDGSNFTLKIRSTKLEDSAMYFCASSVGRAGEYEQYFGPGTRLTVT.

The J gene is TRBJ2-3, the V gene TRBV7-6; 7 nucleotides line up with TRBD2. This CDR3 contains 16 residues. CDR1 SGHVS and CDR2 FNYEAQ come from the germline V gene. V trimming: 1 base; J trimming: 2 bases; junction bases outside the gene matches: 6. The CDR3 loop is CASSLGASGPTDTQYF. The CDR3 region has the DNA TGTGCCAGCAGCTTAGGTGCTAGCGGACCCACAGATACGCAGTATTTT. Combining the CDR3 with reference TRBV7-6 and TRBJ2-3 gives the whole variable domain GAGVSQSPRYKVTKRGQDVALRCDPISGHVSLYWYRQALGQGPEFLTYFNYEAQQDKSGLPNDRFSAERPEGSISTLTIQRTEQRDSAMYRCASSLGASGPTDTQYFGPGTRLTVL.

This chain links TRBV7-2 with TRBJ1-2, with D possibly matching TRBD1 (5 bases). The CDR3 consists of 14 residues. Germline CDR1 is SGHTA and CDR2 is FQGNSA. Trimming removed 1 base at V and 1 base at J, with 7 bases between. CDR3 sequence (DNA): TGTGCCAGCAGCTTAGGCAGGGTTAACTATGGCTACACCTTC. Its translation: CASSLGRVNYGYTF.

This chain joins TRBV2 and TRBJ1-5; D is unclear. The CDR3 runs to 13 residues. V gave up 2 bases and J gave up 7 bases, with 9 bases separating them. Germline-derived CDR1 and CDR2 are SNHLY and FYNNEI. This chain's CDR3 is CASSEFRGQPQHF. In nucleotides, the CDR3 is TGTGCCAGCAGTGAATTCCGAGGACAGCCCCAGCATTTT. Full variable domain (rest looked up from reference TRBV2 and TRBJ1-5): EPEVTQTPSHQVTQMGQEVILRCVPISNHLYFYWYRQILGQKVEFLVSFYNNEISEKSEIFDDQFSVERPDGSNFTLKIRSTKLEDSAMYFCASSEFRGQPQHFGDGTRLSIL.

The rearrangement links TRBV7-2 to TRBJ2-1; the match to TRBD2 covers 8 bases. Germline loops: CDR1 SGHTA, CDR2 FQGNSA. V trimming: 1 base; J trimming: 2 bases; junction bases outside the gene matches: 4. This CDR3 spans 16 amino acids. The CDR3: CASSLGTGGPYNEQFF. The CDR3 nucleotides are TGTGCCAGCAGCTTAGGTACGGGGGGGCCCTACAATGAGCAGTTCTTC. The whole variable domain, remainder taken from reference TRBV7-2 and TRBJ2-1, is GAGVSQSPSNKVTEKGKDVELRCDPISGHTALYWYRQSLGQGLEFLIYFQGNSAPDKSGLPSDRFSAERTGGSVSTLTIQRTQQEDSAVYLCASSLGTGGPYNEQFFGPGTRLTVL.

The chain joins TRBV5-4 to TRBJ2-1; 9 nucleotides line up with TRBD2. The V segment lost 4 bases and the J segment 2 bases; nucleotides outside the gene matches: 7. This CDR3 contains 16 residues. Per germline, CDR1 SGHNT and CDR2 YYREEE (reference sequence). The CDR3 is CASSPSLAGPYNEQFF. CDR3 sequence (DNA): TGTGCCAGCAGCCCCTCACTAGCGGGCCCCTACAATGAGCAGTTCTTC.

This clone was recorded only once. The chain uses TRBV6-6 and TRBJ2-2; 16 bases match TRBD2. Germline V CDR1 and CDR2: MNHNY, SVGAGI (reference sequence). After removal of 7 bases from V and 7 bases from J, the junction contained 3 bases not matched to a gene. This CDR3 is built from 15 residues. The CDR3 loop is CASKGLAGGIGELFF. The CDR3 DNA reads as TGTGCCAGCAAGGGACTAGCGGGGGGGATCGGGGAGCTGTTTTTT.

The rearrangement uses TRBV27 and TRBJ2-7; D may be TRBD1 (5 bases). V lost 2 bases and J lost 2, with 7 bases in between. From germline, CDR1 is MNHEY and CDR2 SMNVEV (reference sequence). This CDR3 has 13 amino acids. The CDR3 is CASSLVGPYEQYF. The CDR3 DNA reads as TGTGCCAGCAGTTTAGTGGGGCCCTACGAGCAGTACTTC.

The rearrangement joins TRBV7-9 to TRBJ1-1; 7 positions match TRBD1. The CDR3 contains 16 residues. CDR1 and CDR2 from the germline V gene are SEHNR and FQNEAQ (reference sequence). The J segment lost 3 bases and the V segment lost 1 base, leaving 8 bases of the junction unmatched. The CDR3 sequence: CASSLDDRARDTEAFF. The CDR3 region has the DNA TGTGCCAGCAGCTTAGACGACAGGGCACGGGACACTGAAGCTTTCTTT. Full variable domain (outside the CDR3, taken from reference TRBV7-9 and TRBJ1-1): DTGVSQNPRHKITKRGQNVTFRCDPISEHNRLYWYRQTLGQGPEFLTYFQNEAQLEKSRLLSDRFSAERPKGSFSTLEIQRTEQGDSAMYLCASSLDDRARDTEAFFGQGTRLTVV.

The chain recombines TRBV5-1 with TRBJ2-3; D possibly corresponds to TRBD1 (6 bases). Germline values: CDR1 SGHRS, CDR2 YFSETQ. The CDR3 runs to 14 residues. V lost 0 bases, J lost 4 bases, and 9 bases lay in between. The CDR3 spells CASSLDRVADTQYF. The CDR3 nucleotides are TGCGCCAGCAGCTTGGACAGGGTTGCAGATACGCAGTATTTT.

The chain couples TRBV5-1 to TRBJ2-7, with 7 bases identical to TRBD2. The ends lost 4 bases at V and 3 bases at J; junction bases unmatched: 10. Looked up from germline, CDR1 is SGHRS and CDR2 is YFSETQ. The length of the CDR3 is 15 residues. The DNA of the CDR3 is TGCGCCAGCAGCCTCCTAATCGGCGGGAGCTACGAGCAGTACTTC. Its translation: CASSLLIGGSYEQYF.

V and J are TRBV5-6 and TRBJ1-3; tentatively, D is TRBD1 (5 bases). The ends were cut back, 2 bases at V and 4 bases at J, with 10 bases in the middle. This CDR3 comprises 14 residues. The germline V gene encodes CDR1 SGHDT and CDR2 YYEEEE. The CDR3 here is CASSFGTTGNTIYF. Here the CDR3 DNA reads TGTGCCAGCAGCTTTGGGACTACAGGAAACACCATATATTTT. Full variable domain (remainder filled in from reference TRBV5-6 and TRBJ1-3): DAGVTQSPTHLIKTRGQQVTLRCSPKSGHDTVSWYQQALGQGPQFIFQYYEEEERQRGNFPDRFSGHQFPNYSSELNVNALLLGDSALYLCASSFGTTGNTIYFGEGSWLTVV.

CDR3 sequence: CASRRPGAEYGYTF. As DNA, the CDR3 is TGTGCCAGCAGACGACCAGGGGCGGAATATGGCTACACCTTC. This rearrangement joins TRBV28 to TRBJ1-2, with D possibly being TRBD1 (6 bases). Per the germline V gene, CDR1 is MDHEN and CDR2 is SYDVKM. The CDR3 spans 14 residues. Trimming removed 6 bases from V and 5 bases from J, with 16 bases in between.

The chain is built from TRBV19 and TRBJ2-1, with a tentative D call TRBD1 (5 bases). CDR3 size: 14 residues. Trimming shortened V by 8 bases and J by 0 bases, and 11 bases separated the two germline ends. Germline V gives CDR1 LNHDA, CDR2 SQIVND (reference sequence). CDR3 nucleotide sequence: TGTGCCAGTTCAGGGTCCTACTCCTACAATGAGCAGTTCTTC. It codes for CASSGSYSYNEQFF. Full variable domain (remainder filled in from reference TRBV19 and TRBJ2-1): DGGITQSPKYLFRKEGQNVTLSCEQNLNHDAMYWYRQDPGQGLRLIYYSQIVNDFQKGDIAEGYSVSREKKESFPLTVTSAQKNPTAFYLCASSGSYSYNEQFFGPGTRLTVL.

The V and J genes are TRBV7-3 and TRBJ1-1; 8 nucleotides agree with TRBD1. The CDR3 extends over 17 amino acids. Unmatched junction bases numbered 11, after V lost 4 bases and J lost 1 base. Germline V gene sequence: CDR1 SGHTA, CDR2 FQGTGA. CDR3 in amino acids: CASSYQEYRGWNTEAFF. Here the CDR3 DNA reads TGTGCCAGCAGCTACCAAGAATACAGGGGGTGGAACACTGAAGCTTTCTTT.

The V call is TRBV13, the J call TRBJ2-6; no clear D gene. CDR1 and CDR2 (germline): PRHDT, FYEKMQ (reference sequence). Trimming cost V 0 bases and J 0 bases, with 6 bases left between them. CDR3 length equals 16 residues. In DNA, the CDR3 is TGTGCCAGCAGCTTAGGGACTCTCTCTGGGGCCAACGTCCTGACTTTC. It yields the protein CASSLGTLSGANVLTF. Filled out from reference TRBV13 and TRBJ2-6, the complete variable domain reads AAGVIQSPRHLIKEKRETATLKCYPIPRHDTVYWYQQGPGQDPQFLISFYEKMQSDKGSIPDRFSAQQFSDYHSELNMSSLELGDSALYFCASSLGTLSGANVLTFGAGSRLTVL.

The chain is built from TRBV7-3 and TRBJ1-2; 8 bases agree with TRBD1. CDR1 is SGHTA, CDR2 FQGTGA, per germline. This CDR3 has 13 residues. Trimming cost V 2 bases and J 9 bases; bases outside gene matches: 5. This CDR3 reads CASSLGQGASYTF. In DNA form, the CDR3 reads TGTGCCAGCAGCTTAGGGCAGGGGGCTAGCTACACCTTC.

The V gene is TRBV6-5, the J gene TRBJ2-1, with TRBD1 matching over 8 bases. The V and J ends lost 4 bases and 8 bases, in that order; junction bases with no gene match: 7. CDR3 length: 14 amino acids. Germline CDR1 and CDR2: MNHEY and SVGAGI. CDR3 region: CASSSGGPGDEQFF. The CDR3 DNA sequence: TGTGCCAGCAGTTCAGGGGGCCCGGGGGATGAGCAGTTCTTC.

The chain recombines TRBV30 with TRBJ1-1; no clear D. Germline CDR1 reads GTSNPN; CDR2 reads SVGIG (reference sequence). The CDR3 contains 14 residues. Deletions cut 2 bases from V and 3 bases from J, with 13 bases between. CDR3 sequence reads: CAWSLGSADTEAFF. The CDR3 DNA sequence: TGTGCCTGGAGTCTAGGTAGCGCGGACACTGAAGCTTTCTTT.